Shown below are 21 T cell receptor beta chains from a single sample sequenced in a study of early T cells in non-severe SARS-CoV-2 infection. One entry per CDR3 protein results from TCRdb running MiXCR on the 5' RACE reads. This table has about 39,000 distinct CDR3 sequences, around 5.8% appearing once. The input for sequencing was whole blood, taken at baseline. The source of these receptors is an adult who was a healthcare worker with PCR-confirmed SARS-CoV-2 infection or an uninfected control (not recorded which).

This clonotype was seen ten or more times. The chain couples TRBV7-2 to TRBJ2-1; unclear D gene. The germline gives CDR1 SGHTA, CDR2 FQGNSA. The length of the CDR3 is 15 residues. The germline V and J ends were trimmed by 6 bases and 0 bases, with 12 bases remaining between them. The CDR3 reads CASSLAAASYNEQFF. The CDR3, as DNA: TGTGCCAGCAGTCTCGCCGCGGCCTCCTACAATGAGCAGTTCTTC.

This clonotype was counted at least ten times. This chain joins TRBV6-4 and TRBJ2-1; TRBD2 matches 13 bases. From germline, CDR1 is MRHNA and CDR2 SNTAGT. CDR3 length: 14 amino acids. Germline trimming cut 3 bases from V and 10 bases from J; bases unmatched to any gene: 3. This chain's CDR3 is CASSEGLAGEEQFF. The CDR3 DNA reads TGTGCCAGCAGTGAAGGACTAGCGGGAGAGGAGCAGTTCTTC.

This clonotype showed up many times. This chain connects TRBV28 to TRBJ1-1; D gene unclear. Germline-derived CDR1 and CDR2 are MDHEN and SYDVKM. Trimming took off 5 bases at V and 6 bases at J, with 10 bases between the two ends. This CDR3 has 12 amino acids. This CDR3 is CASSPQVPEAFF. The CDR3 DNA follows: TGTGCCAGCAGTCCCCAGGTACCTGAAGCTTTCTTT. The whole variable domain, remainder taken from reference TRBV28 and TRBJ1-1, is DVKVTQSSRYLVKRTGEKVFLECVQDMDHENMFWYRQDPGLGLRLIYFSYDVKMKEKGDIPEGYSVSREKKERFSLILESASTNQTSMYLCASSPQVPEAFFGQGTRLTVV.

This clonotype showed up many times. The J gene is TRBJ1-3, the V gene TRBV2; D might be TRBD1 (5 bases). The V and J ends lost 5 bases and 0 bases respectively, with 8 bases between them. The germline V gene has CDR1 SNHLY and CDR2 FYNNEI. The CDR3 extends over 14 amino acids. For the CDR3, the DNA is TGTGCCAGCAGTTTGGACATCTCTGGAAACACCATATATTTT. This encodes CASSLDISGNTIYF.

The chain carries TRBV7-9 and TRBJ2-2; tentatively, D is TRBD1 (5 bases). This CDR3 spans 15 amino acids. Trimming shortened V by 5 bases and J by 5 bases, and 15 bases separated the two germline ends. Germline CDR1 and CDR2: SEHNR and FQNEAQ (reference sequence). The CDR3 loop is CASSDRPGKTGELFF. In DNA, the CDR3 is TGTGCCAGCAGCGATAGGCCAGGGAAGACCGGGGAGCTGTTTTTT. Full variable domain (rest looked up from reference TRBV7-9 and TRBJ2-2): DTGVSQNPRHKITKRGQNVTFRCDPISEHNRLYWYRQTLGQGPEFLTYFQNEAQLEKSRLLSDRFSAERPKGSFSTLEIQRTEQGDSAMYLCASSDRPGKTGELFFGEGSRLTVL.

In its sample, this clonotype was seen many times. The chain carries TRBV29-1 and TRBJ1-4; D remains unclear. V gave up 7 bases and J gave up 8 bases, with 17 bases separating them. Per the germline V gene, CDR1 is SQVTM and CDR2 is ANQGSEA. The CDR3 consists of 13 residues. Written as DNA, the CDR3 is TGCAGCGCTCTCGTGGGGAGTTCCGAAAAACTGTTTTTT. This codes for CSALVGSSEKLFF.

This clonotype was seen many times. The chain links TRBV7-9 to TRBJ2-1; tentatively, D is TRBD2 (6 bases). Germline V gene lookup returns CDR1 SEHNR and CDR2 FQNEAQ (reference sequence). There are 11 residues in the CDR3. Trimming stripped 8 bases from V and 12 bases from J, with 14 bases between. As DNA, the CDR3 is TGTGCCAGCGGCTCGGAGGGTGTGCAGTTCTTC. This codes for CASGSEGVQFF.

The rearrangement joins TRBV19 to TRBJ2-2; D unclear. The CDR3 length is 14 residues. V lost 4 bases and J lost 4, with 10 bases in between. From germline, CDR1 is LNHDA and CDR2 SQIVND (reference sequence). CDR3 in amino acids: CASSTPAFTGELFF. CDR3 in DNA: TGTGCCAGTAGTACCCCGGCCTTCACCGGGGAGCTGTTTTTT.

This clonotype was detected many times. The chain combines TRBV20-1 with TRBJ2-3; TRBD1 might be the D (5 bases). Between the trimmed V and J ends, which lost 0 bases and 6 bases, there was a span of 22 bases. CDR1 DFQATT and CDR2 SNEGSKA come from the germline V gene (reference sequence). The CDR3 sequence is 17 residues long. CDR3 residues: CSARDPWSDLGDDTQYF. The CDR3 region has the DNA TGCAGTGCTAGAGATCCGTGGAGCGACTTAGGGGATGATACGCAGTATTTT.

This clonotype was counted at least ten times. The V call is TRBV6-1, the J call TRBJ1-5; no reliable D call. CDR3 length equals 18 residues. Per the germline V gene, CDR1 is MNHNS and CDR2 is SASEGT. V lost 6 bases, J lost 0 bases, and 21 bases lay in between. CDR3 sequence (DNA): TGTGCCAGCAGACTAACCCGTTCTGGGGATTATAGCAATCAGCCCCAGCATTTT. As protein: CASRLTRSGDYSNQPQHF.

This clonotype has ten or more counts. The chain uses TRBV20-1 and TRBJ2-2; 14 bases match TRBD2. This CDR3 region has 14 residues. Looked up from germline, CDR1 is DFQATT and CDR2 is SNEGSKA (reference sequence). V dropped 6 bases and J dropped 7; count of bases not matched to a gene: 4. The CDR3 DNA reads as TGCAGTGCCCCCGGGACTAGCGGGAGCGGGGAGCTGTTTTTT. Translating gives CSAPGTSGSGELFF.

This clonotype was seen repeatedly, ten times or more. CDR3 sequence reads: CASSPRSGPYEQYF. The CDR3 DNA sequence: TGTGCCAGCTCACCACGTAGCGGACCCTACGAGCAGTACTTC. This rearrangement joins TRBV18 to TRBJ2-7; D is possibly TRBD2 (6 bases). V was cut by 1 base and J by 2 bases, with 9 bases left in between. Germline loops: CDR1 KGHSH, CDR2 LQKENI. The CDR3 contains 14 residues.

This clonotype was counted many times. The junction and the germline gene differ at one end; a read error may be behind it. The genes are TRBV2 and TRBJ2-5; a possible D gene is TRBD1 (5 bases). This CDR3 is 13 amino acids long. From germline, CDR1 is SNHLY and CDR2 FYNNEI. In DNA form, the CDR3 reads TGTGCCAGCAGACAAGACAGTCAAGGGACCCAGTACTTC. This encodes CASRQDSQGTQYF.

This clonotype came up many times. The chain employs TRBV11-2 and TRBJ1-1, with D perhaps matching TRBD1 (5 bases). The CDR3 runs 15 residues. Germline assignment: CDR1 SGHAT and CDR2 FQNNGV. V gave up 0 bases and J gave up 4 bases, with 12 bases separating them. The CDR3 DNA is TGTGCCAGCAGCTTAGATCGGCAGAGGGGCACTGAAGCTTTCTTT. Translated: CASSLDRQRGTEAFF.

This sequence joins TRBV25-1 and TRBJ2-3; D uncertain. V was trimmed by 6 bases and J by 0 bases, leaving 10 bases between them. Germline V gives CDR1 MGHDK, CDR2 SYGVNS. The CDR3 covers 14 residues. DNA for the CDR3: TGTGCCAGCAGCCGGGCCCCAAGCACAGATACGCAGTATTTT. Translated, it gives CASSRAPSTDTQYF. The whole variable domain, filled in from reference TRBV25-1 and TRBJ2-3, reads EADIYQTPRYLVIGTGKKITLECSQTMGHDKMYWYQQDPGMELHLIHYSYGVNSTEKGDLSSESTVSRIRTEHFPLTLESARPSHTSQYLCASSRAPSTDTQYFGPGTRLTVL.

This clonotype was counted many times. The chain uses TRBV7-6 and TRBJ1-6; D not resolved. Germline CDR1 reads SGHVS; CDR2 reads FNYEAQ. This CDR3 is 16 amino acids long. V was shortened by 2 bases and J by 7 bases, with 15 bases between the two germline ends. CDR3 nucleotide sequence: TGTGCCAGCAGCTTAAGAGTAGGCAGCTTGAATTCACCCCTCCACTTT. The encoded protein is CASSLRVGSLNSPLHF.

V is TRBV15 and J is TRBJ2-1; 10 positions match TRBD1. CDR1 and CDR2 (germline): LNHNV, YYDKDF (reference sequence). This CDR3 contains 14 residues. J gave up 6 bases and V 8 bases, and 7 bases lay outside the gene matches. CDR3: CATSRQGASNEQFF. In DNA, the CDR3 is TGTGCCACCTCTCGACAGGGGGCCTCCAATGAGCAGTTCTTC.

This clonotype came up many times. V and J are TRBV20-1 and TRBJ2-7, with 8 bases identical to TRBD1. The CDR3 totals 13 residues. The germline V gene has CDR1 DFQATT and CDR2 SNEGSKA (reference sequence). J was trimmed by 0 bases and V by 5 bases; bases with no gene match: 3. The CDR3 DNA sequence: TGCAGTGCTGGCGACAGGGGCTCCTACGAGCAGTACTTC. Its translation is CSAGDRGSYEQYF.

In its sample, this clonotype was seen many times. The CDR3 sequence is CASSSGLAGLTNTGELFF. CDR3 in DNA: TGCGCCAGCAGCTCGGGACTAGCGGGATTAACGAACACCGGGGAGCTGTTTTTT. The chain combines TRBV5-1 with TRBJ2-2, with 13 bases aligning to TRBD2. Germline loops: CDR1 SGHRS, CDR2 YFSETQ. This CDR3 spans 18 amino acids. V shed 3 bases, J shed 0 bases, and the junction held 5 bases outside the gene matches.

This clonotype was found many times. The CDR3 is CASSLDPQGGTLNEQFF. DNA for the CDR3: TGCGCCAGCAGCTTGGACCCGCAGGGGGGCACGTTGAATGAGCAGTTCTTC. The chain uses TRBV5-1 and TRBJ2-1; D is possibly TRBD1 (7 bases). The length of the CDR3 is 17 residues. Germline V lookup: CDR1 SGHRS, CDR2 YFSETQ. V shed 0 bases and J shed 7 bases, with 20 bases lying between them.

This clonotype was recorded many times. This chain's CDR3 is CATSDSTGLANNEQFF. CDR3 nucleotides: TGTGCCACCAGTGACTCTACGGGACTAGCGAACAATGAGCAGTTCTTC. The chain joins TRBV24-1 to TRBJ2-1; 10 nucleotides agree with TRBD2. Germline trimming cut 4 bases from V and 5 bases from J; bases unmatched to any gene: 7. CDR3 length equals 16 residues. Germline CDR1 reads KGHDR; CDR2 reads SFDVKD.